These 15 T cell receptor beta chains came from one sample sequenced in a study of blood T cell repertoires in COVID-19. Only in-frame clones appear in the TCRdb table, and some are missing; sequencing was by immunoSEQ multiplex PCR. Of 150,000 or so clones listed, roughly 88% are singletons. Material for sequencing was PBMCs or T cells enriched from blood (not recorded which). These receptors came from a man aged 45 to 65 who had recovered from COVID-19.

The rearrangement joins TRBV4-2 to TRBJ1-5; D not resolved. Per germline, CDR1 LGHNA and CDR2 YNFKEQ. V lost 0 bases to trimming and J lost 5 bases, with 11 bases between them. The CDR3 totals 15 residues. CDR3 residues: CASSQEKRSDQPQHF. In DNA form, the CDR3 reads TGTGCCAGCAGCCAAGAAAAAAGGAGTGATCAGCCCCAGCATTTT.

The V and J genes are TRBV7-9 and TRBJ1-2; 7 nucleotides line up with TRBD1. The CDR3 runs 14 residues. With V trimmed by 5 bases and J by 0 bases, 3 bases remained unmatched. Germline values: CDR1 SEHNR, CDR2 FQNEAQ (reference sequence). The CDR3: CASSRDSTNYGYTF. Written as DNA, the CDR3 is TGTGCCAGCAGCCGGGACAGCACTAACTATGGCTACACCTTC.

The V and J genes are TRBV5-1 and TRBJ2-3, with D uncertain. CDR3 length equals 14 residues. Germline V gives CDR1 SGHRS, CDR2 YFSETQ. V shed 5 bases and J shed 1 base, with 11 bases lying between them. The CDR3 protein is CASRIEYGTDTQYF. CDR3 sequence (DNA): TGCGCCAGCAGAATCGAGTACGGCACAGATACGCAGTATTTT.

This chain joins TRBV9 and TRBJ2-4; 7 nucleotides line up with TRBD1. The CDR3 is 16 residues long. Trimming took 0 bases from V and 6 from J; bases not matched to a gene: 9. The germline V gene has CDR1 SGDLS and CDR2 YYNGEE. The CDR3 here is CASSVGQGPDPNIQYF. The CDR3 DNA follows: TGTGCCAGCAGCGTAGGACAGGGACCCGATCCAAACATTCAGTACTTC.

The chain has TRBV28 and TRBJ2-4; 8 bases match TRBD1. Per germline, CDR1 MDHEN and CDR2 SYDVKM. The CDR3 spans 12 residues. The V segment lost 4 bases and the J segment 9 bases; nucleotides outside the gene matches: 2. The CDR3 sequence: CASSSGQVIQYF. The CDR3 nucleotides read TGTGCCAGCAGTTCGGGACAGGTCATTCAGTACTTC.

This chain joins TRBV4-1 and TRBJ2-3, with D possibly TRBD2 on 5 matching bases. The V end lost 9 bases, the J end lost 2 bases, and 15 bases lay between the germline ends. CDR1 is MGHRA and CDR2 is YSYEKL in the germline V gene. The CDR3 contains 14 residues. CDR3 region: CASTLGSNTDTQYF. DNA of the CDR3: TGCGCCAGTACCTTAGGGAGTAACACAGATACGCAGTATTTT.

This chain connects TRBV10-3 to TRBJ1-1, with D perhaps TRBD1 (5 bases). This CDR3 contains 13 residues. The germline gives CDR1 ENHRY, CDR2 SYGVKD. Trimming took 6 bases from V and 4 from J, leaving 12 bases between them. The CDR3 spells CAIRSEGSTEAFF. CDR3 DNA: TGTGCCATCAGATCGGAGGGGAGCACTGAAGCTTTCTTT.

The chain employs TRBV30 and TRBJ1-3; possibly TRBD1 for D (5 bases). Germline V gene sequence: CDR1 GTSNPN, CDR2 SVGIG (reference sequence). The CDR3 totals 13 residues. V lost 8 bases to trimming and J lost 2 bases, with 13 bases between them. CDR3 amino acids: CARGLNTGNTIYF. CDR3 in DNA: TGTGCCAGGGGCCTGAACACTGGAAACACCATATATTTT.

This chain links TRBV19 with TRBJ1-5; 7 nucleotides match TRBD1. In germline, CDR1 is LNHDA, CDR2 SQIVND (reference sequence). This CDR3 comprises 16 residues. The J segment lost 1 base and the V segment lost 4 bases, leaving 7 bases of the junction unmatched. The CDR3 DNA is TGTGCCAGTAGTACCCTCGGGACAGCGAGCAATCAGCCCCAGCATTTT. It is translated as CASSTLGTASNQPQHF. The full variable domain, with the rest looked up from reference TRBV19 and TRBJ1-5, is DGGITQSPKYLFRKEGQNVTLSCEQNLNHDAMYWYRQDPGQGLRLIYYSQIVNDFQKGDIAEGYSVSREKKESFPLTVTSAQKNPTAFYLCASSTLGTASNQPQHFGDGTRLSIL.

This rearrangement joins TRBV7-9 to TRBJ1-2; D ambiguous. Trimming took off 5 bases at V and 0 bases at J, with 13 bases between the two ends. Per germline, CDR1 SEHNR and CDR2 FQNEAQ (reference sequence). The length of the CDR3 is 15 residues. The CDR3 spells CASSARQDTNYGYTF. CDR3 DNA sequence: TGTGCCAGCAGCGCCCGACAAGATACTAACTATGGCTACACCTTC.

V is TRBV11-2 and J is TRBJ1-6; 7 nucleotides align to TRBD1. V dropped 6 bases and J dropped 0; count of bases not matched to a gene: 8. Germline V CDR1 and CDR2: SGHAT, FQNNGV. This CDR3 is 17 amino acids long. In nucleotides, the CDR3 is TGTGCCAGCAGAGAGGGACAGTCGAGCTCCTATAATTCACCCCTCCACTTT. Its translation: CASREGQSSSYNSPLHF.

The CDR3 nucleotides read TGTGCCACCGGGACTAGCGGGCGTAATGAGCAGTTCTTC. It yields the protein CATGTSGRNEQFF. The rearrangement joins TRBV5-8 to TRBJ2-1; the match to TRBD2 covers 12 bases. The CDR3 runs 13 residues. Germline CDR1 reads SGHTS; CDR2 reads YDEGEE. J gave up 7 bases and V 9 bases, and 5 bases lay outside the gene matches.

The CDR3 DNA sequence: TGTGCCAGCAGCCAACTTACTAGCGGGAGGGCCTGTTTTGGGGCAGATACGCAGTATTTT. Its protein is CASSQLTSGRACFGADTQYF. The genes are TRBV3-1 (or the pseudogene TRBV3-2) and TRBJ2-3; TRBD2 matches at 13 bases. J gave up 4 bases and V 2 bases, and 15 bases lay outside the gene matches. In germline, CDR1 is LGHDT, CDR2 YNNKEL (reference sequence). The CDR3 has 20 residues.

The gene calls are TRBV5-1 and TRBJ1-1; D unclear. V was trimmed by 1 base and J by 2 bases, leaving 9 bases between them. The CDR3 runs 14 residues. Looked up from germline, CDR1 is SGHRS and CDR2 is YFSETQ. The DNA of the CDR3 is TGCGCCAGCAGCTTGACATCTTATAACACTGAAGCTTTCTTT. Protein sequence: CASSLTSYNTEAFF.

The V gene is TRBV19, the J gene TRBJ1-6; TRBD1 aligns across 9 bases. Looked up from germline, CDR1 is LNHDA and CDR2 is SQIVND (reference sequence). With V trimmed by 7 bases and J by 8 bases, 12 bases remained unmatched. The CDR3 covers 16 residues. The CDR3 here is CASTPDYRGLYSPLHF. Here the CDR3 DNA reads TGTGCCAGTACCCCGGACTACAGGGGGCTGTATTCACCCCTCCACTTT.